This T cell receptor (beta chain) originates from a study of Tregs in tolerant kidney transplant recipients. Germline V gives CDR1 SGHKS, CDR2 YYEKEE (reference sequence). V lost 5 bases to trimming and J lost 2 bases, with 11 bases between them. The length of the CDR3 is 14 residues. Comments on this clone: What it recognizes is unknown.

Only in-frame clones appear in the TCRdb table, and some are missing; sequencing was by immunoSEQ multiplex PCR. The profile shows around 52,000 clones, 65% to 85% of them singletons. Unstimulated regulatory T cells (CD4+CD25+CD127-), CD4+CD25- non-regulatory cells, CD4 and CD8 cells were FACS-sorted from thawed PBMCs. Broader study findings: Validation in larger populations is needed because few patients were studied. No direct test of biological reproducibility was done here. Activated donor B cell expansion appeared to reveal the most relevant donor-specific TCRbeta repertoire.

This sequence originates from a human donor in good health. Sequencing used CD4+ T cells from blood. The chain recombines TRBV5-5 with TRBJ1-5; D gene unclear. CDR3 bases: TGTGCCAGCAGTCTCGACATGGGCAATCAGCCCCAGCATTTT. Translated, it gives CASSLDMGNQPQHF.